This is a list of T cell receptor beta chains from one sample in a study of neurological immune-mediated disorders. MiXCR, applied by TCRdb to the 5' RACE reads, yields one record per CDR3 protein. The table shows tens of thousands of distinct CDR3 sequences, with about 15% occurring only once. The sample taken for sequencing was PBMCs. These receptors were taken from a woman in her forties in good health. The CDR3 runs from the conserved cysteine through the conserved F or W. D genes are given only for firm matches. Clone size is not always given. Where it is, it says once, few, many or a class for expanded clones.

CASSPPDSRGYGYTF TGTGCCAGCAGCCCCCCGGACTCCCGGGGCTATGGCTACACCTTC NA TRBV3-1 NA TRBJ1-2 15
CASTGRWATGELFF TGTGCCAGCACAGGGAGATGGGCCACCGGGGAGCTGTTTTTT NA TRBV6-1 few TRBJ2-2 14
CASSYSSGGLPEAFF TGTGCCAGCAGTTACTCATCGGGGGGTCTCCCTGAAGCTTTCTTT NA TRBV6-5 many TRBJ1-1 15
CASGGGQGRFGKSTDTQYF TGTGCCAGCGGGGGGGGGCAGGGGCGATTCGGTAAAAGCACAGATACGCAGTATTTT NA TRBV12-3/TRBV12-4 many TRBJ2-3 19
CASSVQRGGTGELFF TGTGCCAGCAGCGTCCAGCGGGGGGGCACCGGGGAGCTGTTTTTT TRBD2 TRBV9 many TRBJ2-2 15
CASSLHGDEKLFF TGTGCCAGCAGCTTACATGGGGATGAAAAACTGTTTTTT NA TRBV7-2 few TRBJ1-4 13
CASSSGVKRVQETQYF TGTGCCAGCAGTTCGGGAGTAAAGAGGGTCCAAGAGACCCAGTACTTC NA TRBV6-2/TRBV6-3 NA TRBJ2-5 16
CSATGRSGGGNEQFF TGCAGTGCTACTGGGAGGAGCGGGGGGGGGAATGAGCAGTTCTTC TRBD2 TRBV20-1 many TRBJ2-1 15
CASSIEAGRSNQPQHF TGTGCCAGTAGTATAGAGGCGGGGCGAAGCAATCAGCCCCAGCATTTT NA TRBV19 few TRBJ1-5 16
CASKRSGRDNSPLHF TGTGCCAGCAAACGGTCCGGTCGGGATAATTCACCCCTCCACTTT NA TRBV7-2 many TRBJ1-6 15
CASSSTSGSTDTQYF TGTGCCAGCAGTTCGACTAGCGGGAGCACAGATACGCAGTATTTT TRBD2 TRBV6-4 NA TRBJ2-3 15
CASSSQGGTGELFF TGTGCCAGTAGTTCTCAGGGGGGCACCGGGGAGCTGTTTTTT NA TRBV19 NA TRBJ2-2 14
CSAPQPPGQWAFF TGCAGTGCGCCTCAACCACCGGGACAGTGGGCTTTCTTT TRBD1 TRBV20-1 many TRBJ1-1 13
CASGTDSYNEQFF TGTGCTAGTGGCACGGACAGTTACAATGAGCAGTTCTTC NA TRBV12-5 many TRBJ2-1 13
CASRLGLSWREQGDTQYF TGCGCCAGCAGATTGGGTCTGAGTTGGAGGGAGCAGGGAGATACGCAGTATTTT NA TRBV5-1 NA TRBJ2-3 18
CASSPGQGNTIYF TGTGCCAGCAGTCCAGGACAGGGAAACACCATATATTTT NA TRBV6-5 few TRBJ1-3 13
CASSFPGTAATPLHF TGTGCCAGCAGCTTCCCCGGGACAGCTGCGACACCCCTCCACTTT TRBD1 TRBV7-2 many TRBJ1-6 15
CASSESMGTDTQYF TGTGCCAGCAGTGAATCGATGGGCACAGATACGCAGTATTTT NA TRBV6-1 few TRBJ2-3 14
CASSQGLNQETQYF TGCGCCAGCAGCCAAGGTCTAAACCAAGAGACCCAGTACTTC NA TRBV4-1 NA TRBJ2-5 14
CACLPVEDYEQYF TGTGCCTGCTTACCCGTGGAAGACTACGAGCAGTACTTC NA TRBV30 few TRBJ2-7 13
CASSLGPGTTDTQYF TGTGCCAGCAGCTTAGGTCCTGGGACCACAGATACGCAGTATTTT NA TRBV7-8 many TRBJ2-3 15
CSAKMGQGGNEQFF TGCAGTGCTAAAATGGGACAGGGGGGCAATGAGCAGTTCTTC TRBD1 TRBV20-1 many TRBJ2-1 14
CASSPGQGVMTGELFF TGCGCCAGCAGCCCCGGACAGGGTGTTATGACCGGGGAGCTGTTTTTT TRBD1 TRBV5-1 many TRBJ2-2 16
CASSLVSASTDTQYF TGTGCCAGCAGCTTAGTTTCCGCCTCCACAGATACGCAGTATTTT NA TRBV7-2 many TRBJ2-3 15
CASSDKGDQPQHF TGTGCCAGCAGTGATAAAGGAGATCAGCCCCAGCATTTT NA TRBV6-1 many TRBJ1-5 13
CAGTAETQYF TGTGCCGGAACCGCGGAGACCCAGTACTTC NA TRBV11-2 NA TRBJ2-5 10
CSVVTGKVDTQYF TGCAGCGTTGTAACAGGGAAAGTAGATACGCAGTATTTT NA TRBV29-1 many TRBJ2-3 13
CASSFGTGVNSPLHF TGTGCCAGCAGCTTTGGGACAGGGGTCAATTCACCCCTCCACTTT TRBD1 TRBV7-3 many TRBJ1-6 15
CAISEYTDRAGEQYF TGTGCCATCAGTGAATATACGGACAGGGCAGGTGAGCAGTACTTC TRBD1 TRBV10-3 many TRBJ2-7 15
CATRNREIEKLFF TGTGCCACCCGGAACAGGGAGATTGAAAAACTGTTTTTT NA TRBV6-2/TRBV6-3 many TRBJ1-4 13
CSARDGVAGAETQYF TGCAGTGCTAGAGATGGAGTAGCGGGAGCAGAGACCCAGTACTTC TRBD2 TRBV20-1 many TRBJ2-5 15